This TCR beta chain was sequenced in a study of blood T cell repertoires in COVID-19. Study information: COVID-19 samples from acute and convalescent phases originated in the United States, Italy and Spain. PBMCs, B-cell-depleted T cells, or T cells were the source of the cDNA or gDNA that made up the material.

Original processing methods: Estimates of nucleated cell counts were drawn from the amplification of reference gene primers. The table came from immunoSEQ multiplex PCR; TCRdb's copy has only in-frame clones and leaves some out. Clone size and V and J calls were adopted from that table, with D and trimming inferred from the DNA. The repertoire holds 95,000 to 150,000 clones, about 87% seen once, with 25% to 35% in the top ten. Germline CDR1 reads WNHNN; CDR2 reads SYGVQD (reference sequence). The CDR3 is 14 residues long. The germline V and J ends were trimmed by 6 bases and 5 bases, with 16 bases remaining between them.

The receptor was derived from a woman aged 65 to 85 with acute or convalescent COVID-19. The specimen was peripheral blood. The V and J genes are TRBV10-1 and TRBJ1-1; possibly TRBD1 for D (6 bases). DNA of the CDR3: TGCGCCAGCAGCCAGGGGCCGCCTTGGACTGAAGCTTTCTTT. Its protein is CASSQGPPWTEAFF.